This TCR beta chain was observed in a study of OX40 agonist ivuxolimab in advanced cancers. The assay was immunoSEQ multiplex PCR, and TCRdb's table has in-frame clones only and misses some. The sample records 35,000 to 55,000 clones, roughly 94% being singletons. CDR1 is SGHNT, CDR2 YYREEE, per germline (reference sequence). V lost 4 bases, J lost 1 base, and 15 bases lay in between. The CDR3 extends over 15 amino acids. Sequencing was performed on CD4+ or CD8+ T cells sorted from blood, taken in a trial of the OX40 agonist ivuxolimab. The origin of this receptor is an adult with an advanced solid tumor such as melanoma, head and neck, liver or kidney cancer. The chain links TRBV5-4 to TRBJ2-7; TRBD2 might be the D (5 bases). CDR3 nucleotides: TGTGCCAGCAGCCCCGTTGAGAGCGGATCCTACGAGCAGTACTTC. This gives the protein CASSPVESGSYEQYF.